The present TCR beta chain was sequenced within a study of T cell repertoires in cytomegalovirus infection (dated by TCRdb to about 2019). Looking at the study overall: The HLA type of each donor mattered for the analysis, because public TCR beta signatures pointed to carriage of CMV infection along with the matching HLA type.

The run used an Illumina HiSeq 1500. In TCRdb, the public reads were trimmed at Q25 with fastp and aligned with MiXCR, with productive beta chains retained. Here each entry gathers all rows of one CDR3 protein and keeps the most common genes and DNA. Across this sample there are about 260,000 distinct CDR3 sequences, with roughly 13% seen only once. The ten largest clones add up to about 10% of the sample. There are a few counts of this clonotype. The antigen this receptor binds is unknown. Per-nucleotide qualities are absent, and no much larger clonotype sits a single base away. Per the germline V gene, SNHLY is the CDR1 and FYNNEI is the CDR2. V is cut by 8 bases and J by 0 bases, and the space between the germline ends is 11 bases. There are 13 amino acids in the CDR3, from cysteine to phenylalanine inclusive. The DNA shown is the 39-base CDR3, in frame from base 1. The research as a whole found: Carriers of CMV infection plus the relevant HLA type were discriminated by the cumulative frequency of public TCR beta family members in the study cohort and in an independent roughly 400-donor cohort. The ex vivo response was dominated by HLA-C-restricted CMV-specific TCR beta clonotypes, which also provided the single most frequent clonotype in two of eight donors.

This chain is built from TRBV2 and TRBJ2-7; there is no confident call for the D gene. Material for sequencing was PBMCs. This clonotype was sampled from a human donor in good health (CMV status not recorded). Some clones in this sample may be carry-over from other donors' samples. CDR3 reads: CASGRANSYEQYF. At the DNA level, the sequence is TGTGCCAGCGGAAGGGCCAACTCCTACGAGCAGTACTTC.